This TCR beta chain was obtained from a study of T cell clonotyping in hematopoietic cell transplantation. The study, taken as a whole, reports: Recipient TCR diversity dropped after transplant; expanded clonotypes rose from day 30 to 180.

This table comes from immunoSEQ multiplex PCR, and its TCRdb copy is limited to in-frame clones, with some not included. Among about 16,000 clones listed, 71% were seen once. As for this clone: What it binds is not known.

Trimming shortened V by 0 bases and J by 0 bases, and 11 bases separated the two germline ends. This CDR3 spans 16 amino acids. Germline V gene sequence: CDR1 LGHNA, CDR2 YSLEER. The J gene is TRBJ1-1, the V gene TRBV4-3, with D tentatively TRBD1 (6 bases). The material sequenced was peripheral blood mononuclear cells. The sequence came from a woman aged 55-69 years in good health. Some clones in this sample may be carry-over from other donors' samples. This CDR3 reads CASSQEAGAVNTEAFF. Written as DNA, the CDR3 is TGCGCCAGCAGCCAAGAAGCAGGGGCCGTGAACACTGAAGCTTTCTTT.